This paragraph covers one T cell receptor beta chain sequence. The target antigen is unknown. The data are from a study of OX40 agonist ivuxolimab in advanced cancers. Study-level findings and limits: At 0.1 to 3.0 mg/kg, clonal expansion of CD4+ and CD8+ blood T cells had occurred by week 6. Averaging showed that CD8+ T cells had more expanded clones than CD4+ did. With doses of 0.1-3.0 mg/kg, partial responders showed among the lowest clonal expansion.

Some clones are missing from TCRdb's copy, which holds only in-frame ones; the method was immunoSEQ multiplex PCR. The sample has more than 90,000 clones; about 80% are singletons. Trimming took 1 base from V and 5 from J, leaving 12 bases between them. This CDR3 contains 15 residues. From germline, CDR1 is MGHRA and CDR2 YSYEKL. The sample was CD4+ or CD8+ T cells sorted from blood, taken in a trial of the OX40 agonist ivuxolimab. This receptor was obtained from an adult with an advanced solid tumor such as melanoma, head and neck, liver or kidney cancer. V and J are TRBV4-1 and TRBJ1-5, with no clear D. The CDR3 is CASSQAGSPDQPQHF. CDR3 bases: TGCGCCAGCAGCCAAGCGGGATCACCTGATCAGCCCCAGCATTTT.